This TCR beta chain was recorded in a study of monozygotic twins with inflammatory bowel disease (dated by TCRdb to the late 2010s). Study-level background: The full study comprised some 30 monozygotic twin pairs: nine German pairs (four IBD-concordant, five IBD-discordant) and 19 IBD-discordant Danish pairs. Each individual had, on average, about 151 000 unique TCRalpha sequences and 181 000 unique TCRbeta sequences available for analysis. The search for disease-associated traits relied mainly on comparing, within discordant pairs, IBD patients with their genetically identical healthy co-twins.

Overall results and qualifications from the work: The analysis was unable to tell apart different T cell subtypes. A decrease in TCRbeta repertoire diversity, as measured by inverse Simpson index, was observed in IBD patients compared with their healthy co-twins. Compared with healthy twins, IBD patients had fewer clonotypes in common with other individuals, a difference most pronounced in patients showing signs of disease activity. Concordant and discordant twins showed no difference in repertoire similarity, possibly because of limited statistical power. Because patients received different immunosuppressive treatments, the repertoires may have picked up extra background noise and variability between individuals. No single strong signal or clonotype linked to IBD turned up in the results, so the idea that one exists was not supported.

The library was generated by 5' RACE. Each TCR library was prepared from about 3.5 ug of total RNA. For each sample, cDNA was synthesized in eight separate reactions using SMARTScribe reverse transcriptase. Unique molecular identifiers containing a 6-nucleotide sample barcode were introduced through template switching during cDNA synthesis. TCRalpha and TCRbeta cDNA was amplified in two nested PCRs of about 17 and 10 cycles, and bead purification was carried out after each PCR. Before amplification, the cDNA was both treated with uracil DNA-glycosylase and purified with the QIAquick PCR purification kit. The second PCR was the step at which Illumina TruSeq-compatible adapters and sample-specific barcodes were added. TapeStation and Qubit were used to check library quality and concentration, and 4 to 6 ng of each library was pooled. Sequencing of the pooled libraries was done on an Illumina HiSeq2500 single-index Rapid Run using custom sequencing primers and 2 x 100 bp reads. In the paper's pipeline: MiGEC version 1.2.6 was used for UMI-based consensus assembly, which corrected PCR and sequencing errors. MiXCR version 2.1.1 was used for V(D)J alignment, clonotype assembly and CDR3 extraction. Normalisation of gene usage, clonotype sharing and MAIT/NKT TCR abundance was achieved by analysing the top 1000, 10 000 and 20 000 clonotypes per sample. After downsampling to 27 000 UMIs, diversity was calculated as the inverse Simpson index using the vegan R package. Paired Mann-Whitney U tests were applied to discordant twin pairs, with Benjamini-Hochberg correction for multiple testing. With the reads reprocessed by TCRdb, a single entry stands for each CDR3 protein sequence and no DNA is reported. These V and J calls rely on TCRdb rather than the paper's analysis. The sample's table covers about 160,000 distinct CDR3 sequences. The ten largest clones represent 2.5% to 3% of the sample.

As concerns this clonotype: It lacks a known antigen.

Reading from cysteine to phenylalanine, the CDR3 counts 15 amino acids. No DNA accompanies this entry. The germline V gene (reference sequence) yields DFQATT for CDR1 and SNEGSKA for CDR2. From each donor, an approximately 2.3 ml peripheral blood sample was drawn into PAXgene tubes and stored at -80 degrees C. Total RNA was isolated from whole blood with the PAXgene blood miRNA kit on an automated QIAcube, without T cell sorting. Deep TCRalpha and TCRbeta repertoire profiling with unique molecular barcoding was performed on peripheral blood of monozygotic twin pairs concordant or discordant for inflammatory bowel disease. Smoking habits were recorded for all twin pairs, with individuals classified as current, former or never smokers.

The receptor was isolated from a human donor with ulcerative colitis or Crohn's disease, or a healthy co-twin of an affected twin (not recorded which). The sequenced sample consisted of blood. The receptor chain draws on TRBV20-1 and TRBJ1-5. The CDR3 reads as follows: CSARNTRGSNQPQHF.